A selection of T cell receptor beta chains follows, all from one sample in a study of cytomegalovirus exposure and HLA in healthy donors. Some clones are missing from TCRdb's copy, which holds only in-frame ones; the method was immunoSEQ multiplex PCR. The sample has about 120,000 clones, over 60% seen once. The sample consisted of PBMCs. Receptors were obtained from a woman in her thirties in good health and CMV-seropositive. CDR3s include the opening cysteine and the closing phenylalanine or tryptophan. The order of the fields is D gene, J gene, V gene, clone size, CDR3 protein, CDR3 DNA. The D gene is left open where the match is weak. For some rows the clone size is stated as once, few or many, or as a class when expanded; others skip it.

TRBD1,TRBJ2-7,TRBV5-4,-,CASSSGQSYEQYF,TGTGCCAGCAGCTCGGGACAGTCCTACGAGCAGTACTTC
-,TRBJ2-2,TRBV7-9,-,CSSSLAIASNTGELFF,TGTTCCAGCAGCTTAGCCATAGCATCCAACACCGGGGAGCTGTTTTTT
TRBD1,TRBJ1-4,TRBV13,-,CASRKFTGADEKLFF,TGTGCCAGCAGAAAATTTACAGGGGCGGATGAAAAACTGTTTTTT
-,TRBJ1-1,TRBV11-2,-,CASSSTPMNTEAFF,TGTGCCAGCAGCTCAACACCAATGAACACTGAAGCTTTCTTT
TRBD1,TRBJ1-5,TRBV6-4,-,CASRSTGISQPQHF,TGTGCCAGCAGGTCGACAGGGATAAGTCAGCCCCAGCATTTT
-,TRBJ1-4,TRBV6-6,-,CASRQVNEKLFF,TGTGCCAGCAGGCAGGTTAATGAAAAACTGTTTTTT
-,TRBJ1-3,TRBV6-1,-,CASTETAGNTIYF,TGTGCCAGCACGGAGACAGCGGGAAACACCATATATTTT
TRBD1,TRBJ2-2,TRBV7-9,once,CASSRAPGQGPGELFF,TGTGCCAGCAGTCGAGCTCCGGGACAGGGCCCCGGGGAGCTGTTTTTT
-,TRBJ2-7,TRBV29-1,-,CSASGAGGFEQYF,TGCAGCGCATCGGGGGCCGGGGGGTTCGAGCAGTACTTC
TRBD1,TRBJ2-7,TRBV5-1,-,CASSWTGQTTYEQYF,TGCGCCAGCAGCTGGACGGGACAGACAACCTACGAGCAGTACTTC
TRBD1,TRBJ1-6,TRBV10-3,-,CAISERVLDRLLDSPLHF,TGTGCCATCAGTGAGAGGGTCTTGGACAGGCTCTTGGATTCACCCCTCCACTTT
TRBD1,TRBJ2-3,TRBV5-4,-,CASSLGRDRGTDTQYF,TGTGCCAGCAGCTTGGGGCGGGACAGGGGCACAGATACGCAGTATTTT
TRBD1,TRBJ1-2,TRBV5-5,-,CASSLQGKANYGYTF,TGTGCCAGCAGCCTACAGGGGAAGGCTAACTATGGCTACACCTTC
TRBD1,TRBJ2-5,TRBV25-1,-,CASSSRDRVQETQYF,TGTGCCAGCAGCTCCCGGGACAGGGTACAAGAGACCCAGTACTTC
-,TRBJ1-3,TRBV28,-,CASKGGSGNTIYF,TGTGCCAGCAAAGGGGGAAGTGGAAACACCATATATTTT
TRBD2,TRBJ2-7,TRBV6-6,-,CASGVTSGVEQYF,TGTGCCAGCGGGGTAACTAGCGGGGTCGAGCAGTACTTC
TRBD1,TRBJ1-4,TRBV30,-,CACNRGRKLFF,TGTGCCTGCAACAGGGGTCGAAAACTGTTTTTT
TRBD1,TRBJ2-3,TRBV12-5,-,CASGQTGESTDTQYF,TGTGCTAGTGGTCAGACAGGGGAGAGCACAGATACGCAGTATTTT
TRBD1,TRBJ1-2,TRBV19,-,CASALTRDRPRPTF,TGTGCCAGTGCGCTCACCAGGGACAGGCCTCGTCCCACCTTC
-,TRBJ2-1,TRBV7-2,-,CASSQPDFSNEQFF,TGTGCCAGCAGTCAACCGGACTTCTCCAATGAGCAGTTCTTC
TRBD1,TRBJ1-2,TRBV19,-,CASSLGQGDGYTF,TGTGCCAGTAGCCTCGGACAGGGGGATGGCTACACCTTC
-,TRBJ2-7,TRBV15,-,CATSRDGARVSYEQYF,TGTGCCACCAGCAGAGATGGGGCCAGGGTTAGCTACGAGCAGTACTTC
-,TRBJ2-7,TRBV7-7,-,CARVGGPYEQYF,TGTGCCAGGGTCGGGGGTCCCTACGAGCAGTACTTC
-,TRBJ2-2,TRBV28,-,CASSFPIGSRGTGELFF,TGTGCCAGCAGTTTCCCCATAGGGAGCCGTGGCACCGGGGAGCTGTTTTTT
-,TRBJ1-4,TRBV28,few,CASSTPQGEKLFF,TGTGCCAGCAGTACGCCCCAGGGAGAAAAACTGTTTTTT
TRBD1,TRBJ1-1,TRBV15,-,CATSSGNRDRAGGTEAFF,TGTGCCACCAGCAGCGGAAACCGGGACAGGGCTGGGGGAACTGAAGCTTTCTTT
-,TRBJ2-2,TRBV11-1,-,CASSLVRNTGELFF,TGTGCCAGCAGCTTAGTCAGGAACACCGGGGAGCTGTTTTTT
-,TRBJ1-1,TRBV4-2,few,CASSQEVGGWDAFF,TGTGCCAGCAGCCAAGAAGTCGGCGGGTGGGATGCTTTCTTT
TRBD1,TRBJ1-1,TRBV6-6,-,CASSYLEGAGAFF,TGTGCCAGCAGTTACTTGGAGGGGGCGGGTGCTTTCTTT
TRBD2,TRBJ2-7,TRBV6-1,-,CASSASSGGHSYEQYF,TGTGCCAGCAGTGCATCAAGCGGGGGTCACTCCTACGAGCAGTACTTC
-,TRBJ1-2,TRBV9,-,CASSVEGGAIYGYTF,TGTGCCAGCAGCGTAGAGGGGGGGGCAATATATGGCTACACCTTC
-,TRBJ2-7,TRBV2,-,CASRVSGTYEQYF,TGTGCCAGCAGGGTTAGCGGCACCTACGAGCAGTACTTC